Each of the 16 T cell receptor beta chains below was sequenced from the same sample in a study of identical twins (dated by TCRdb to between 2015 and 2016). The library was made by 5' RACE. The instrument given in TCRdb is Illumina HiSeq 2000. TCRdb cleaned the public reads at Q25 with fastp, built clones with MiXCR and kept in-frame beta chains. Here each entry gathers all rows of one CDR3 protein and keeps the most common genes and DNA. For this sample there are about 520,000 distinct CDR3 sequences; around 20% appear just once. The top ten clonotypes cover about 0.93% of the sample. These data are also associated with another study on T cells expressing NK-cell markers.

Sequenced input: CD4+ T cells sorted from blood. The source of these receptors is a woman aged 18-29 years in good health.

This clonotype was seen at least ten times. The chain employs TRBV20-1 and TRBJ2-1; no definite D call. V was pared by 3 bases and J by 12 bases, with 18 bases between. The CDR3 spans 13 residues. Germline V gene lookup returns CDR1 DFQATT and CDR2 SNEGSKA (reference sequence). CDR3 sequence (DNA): TGCAGTGCTAGTACTATCGGGTCTGGGTGGCAGTTCTTC. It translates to CSASTIGSGWQFF.

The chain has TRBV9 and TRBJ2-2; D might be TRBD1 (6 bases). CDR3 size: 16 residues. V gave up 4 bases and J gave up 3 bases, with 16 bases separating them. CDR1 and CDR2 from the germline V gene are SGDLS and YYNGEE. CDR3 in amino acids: CASSPQIDRHTGELFF. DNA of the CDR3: TGTGCCAGCAGCCCCCAGATAGACAGGCACACCGGGGAGCTGTTTTTT.

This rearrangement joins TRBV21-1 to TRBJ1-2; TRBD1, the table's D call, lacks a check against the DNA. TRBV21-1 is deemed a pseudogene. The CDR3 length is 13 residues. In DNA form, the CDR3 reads TGTGCCAGCACCGACGACGGGGGCTATGGCTACACCTTC. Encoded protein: CASTDDGGYGYTF.

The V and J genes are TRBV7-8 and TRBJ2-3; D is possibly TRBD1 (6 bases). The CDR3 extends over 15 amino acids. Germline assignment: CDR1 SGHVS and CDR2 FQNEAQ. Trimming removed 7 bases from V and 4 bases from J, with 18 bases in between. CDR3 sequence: CASILSRGKPDTQYF. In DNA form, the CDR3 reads TGTGCCAGCATCCTTTCGAGGGGGAAGCCAGATACGCAGTATTTT.

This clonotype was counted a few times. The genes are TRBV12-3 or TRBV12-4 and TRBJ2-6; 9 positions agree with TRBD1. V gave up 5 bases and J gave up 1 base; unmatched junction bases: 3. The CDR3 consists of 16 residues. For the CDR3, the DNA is TGTGCCAGCAGTCCAGGACAGGGGTCTGGGGCCAACGTCCTGACTTTC. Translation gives CASSPGQGSGANVLTF.

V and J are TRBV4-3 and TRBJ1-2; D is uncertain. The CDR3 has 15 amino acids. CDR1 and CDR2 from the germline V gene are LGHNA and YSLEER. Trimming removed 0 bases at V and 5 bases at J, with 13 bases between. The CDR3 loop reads CASSQELGNLYGYTF. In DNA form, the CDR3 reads TGCGCCAGCAGCCAAGAATTGGGAAATCTATATGGCTACACCTTC.

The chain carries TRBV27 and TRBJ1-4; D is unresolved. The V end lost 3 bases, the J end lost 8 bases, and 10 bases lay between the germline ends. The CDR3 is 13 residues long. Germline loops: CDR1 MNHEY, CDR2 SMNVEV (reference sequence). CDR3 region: CASSFRTEEKLFF. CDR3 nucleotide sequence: TGTGCCAGCAGTTTCCGGACGGAAGAAAAACTGTTTTTT.

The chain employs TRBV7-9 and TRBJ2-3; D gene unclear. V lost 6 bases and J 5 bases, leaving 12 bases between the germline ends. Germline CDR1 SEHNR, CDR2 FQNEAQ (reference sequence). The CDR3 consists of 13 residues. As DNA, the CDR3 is TGTGCCAGCAGGGATAGCTGGCGAGATACGCAGTATTTT. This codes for CASRDSWRDTQYF.

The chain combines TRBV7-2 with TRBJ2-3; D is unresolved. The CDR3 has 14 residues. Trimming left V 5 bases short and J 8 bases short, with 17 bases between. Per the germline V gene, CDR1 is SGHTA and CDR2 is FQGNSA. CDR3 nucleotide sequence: TGTGCCAGCAGCCAGGAGCGCCTCGTGGGTACGCAGTATTTT. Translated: CASSQERLVGTQYF.

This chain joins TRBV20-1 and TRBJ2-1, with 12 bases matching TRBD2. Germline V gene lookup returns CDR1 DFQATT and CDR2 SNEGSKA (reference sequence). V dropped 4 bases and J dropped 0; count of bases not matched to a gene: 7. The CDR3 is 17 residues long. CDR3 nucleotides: TGCAGTGCTATGACTAGCGGGGGACATAGCTCCTACAATGAGCAGTTCTTC. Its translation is CSAMTSGGHSSYNEQFF.

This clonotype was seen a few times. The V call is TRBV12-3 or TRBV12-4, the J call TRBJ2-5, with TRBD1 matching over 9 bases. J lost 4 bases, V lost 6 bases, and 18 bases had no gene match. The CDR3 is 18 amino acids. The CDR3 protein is CASSLGTGLFGTLETQYF. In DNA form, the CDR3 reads TGTGCCAGCAGCCTCGGGACAGGGCTTTTCGGTACTCTAGAGACCCAGTACTTC.

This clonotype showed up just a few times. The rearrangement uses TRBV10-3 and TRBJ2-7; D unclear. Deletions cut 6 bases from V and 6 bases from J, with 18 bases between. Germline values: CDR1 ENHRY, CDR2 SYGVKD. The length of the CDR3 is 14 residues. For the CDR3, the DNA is TGTGCCATCAGGGGCCTGGCAGCCTTGGGCGAGCAGTACTTC. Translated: CAIRGLAALGEQYF.

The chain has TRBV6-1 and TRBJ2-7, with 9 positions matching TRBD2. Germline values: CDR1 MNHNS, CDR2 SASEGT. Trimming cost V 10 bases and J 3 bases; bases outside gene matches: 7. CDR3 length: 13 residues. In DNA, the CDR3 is TGTGCCACCCGGGCGGGAGGGATCTACGAGCAGTACTTC. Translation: CATRAGGIYEQYF.

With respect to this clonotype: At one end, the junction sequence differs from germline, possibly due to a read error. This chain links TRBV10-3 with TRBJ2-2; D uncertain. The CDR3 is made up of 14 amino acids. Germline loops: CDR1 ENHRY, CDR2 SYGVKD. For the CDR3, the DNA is TGTGCCATCAGGCCCGTGGCACTCACCTGGGAGCTGTTTTTT. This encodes CAIRPVALTWELFF.

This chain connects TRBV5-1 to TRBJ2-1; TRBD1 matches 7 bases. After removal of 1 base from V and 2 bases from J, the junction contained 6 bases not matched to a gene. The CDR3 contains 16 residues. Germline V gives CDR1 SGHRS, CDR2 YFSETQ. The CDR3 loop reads CASSLKTGSTYNEQFF. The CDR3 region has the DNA TGCGCCAGCAGCTTGAAGACAGGGAGCACCTACAATGAGCAGTTCTTC.

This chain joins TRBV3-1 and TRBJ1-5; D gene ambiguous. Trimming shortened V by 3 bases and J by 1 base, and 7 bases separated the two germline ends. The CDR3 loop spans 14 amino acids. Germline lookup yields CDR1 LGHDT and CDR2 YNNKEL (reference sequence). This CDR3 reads CASSHAGSNQPQHF. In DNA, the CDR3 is TGTGCCAGCAGCCATGCCGGCAGCAATCAGCCCCAGCATTTT.